Following are 18 T cell receptor beta chains from one sample sequenced in a study of blood T cell repertoires in COVID-19. The table came from immunoSEQ multiplex PCR; TCRdb's copy has only in-frame clones and leaves some out. This sample carries approximately 150,000 clones, around 91% of them seen once, and the ten largest clones take around an eighth. Input material: peripheral blood. The origin of the receptors is a man between 18 and 35 years old with COVID-19, enrolled during active disease.

The chain joins TRBV9 to TRBJ1-2; TRBD1 matches at 10 bases. V gave up 4 bases and J gave up 6 bases; unmatched junction bases: 9. The CDR3 is 15 amino acids. Germline V gene data show CDR1 as SGDLS and CDR2 as YYNGEE. CDR3 residues: CASSSTGGAFHGYTF. The CDR3 region has the DNA TGTGCCAGCAGCTCGACAGGGGGCGCCTTCCATGGCTACACCTTC.

V and J are TRBV4-1 and TRBJ2-5, with 8 nucleotides matching TRBD1. Germline lookup yields CDR1 MGHRA and CDR2 YSYEKL. V lost 6 bases and J lost 5; bases outside the gene matches: 5. CDR3 length: 13 amino acids. The CDR3 region has the DNA TGCGCCAGCAGTCCAGGGGGCGGGGAGACCCAGTACTTC. It encodes CASSPGGGETQYF.

The V gene is TRBV18, the J gene TRBJ1-2, with D possibly being TRBD1 (6 bases). CDR1 KGHSH and CDR2 LQKENI come from the germline V gene. V lost 2 bases, J lost 8 bases, and 18 bases lay in between. The CDR3 runs to 15 residues. This CDR3 reads CASSPAVTGMGGYTF. DNA for the CDR3: TGTGCCAGCTCACCAGCCGTTACAGGGATGGGAGGCTACACCTTC.

The chain couples TRBV15 to TRBJ2-5, with 9 bases matching TRBD1. Trimming took 0 bases from V and 5 from J; bases not matched to a gene: 4. The CDR3 is made up of 15 amino acids. CDR1 and CDR2 from the germline V gene are LNHNV and YYDKDF (reference sequence). DNA of the CDR3: TGTGCCACCAGCAGAGATTCACAGGGGGCGGAGACCCAGTACTTC. Translation gives CATSRDSQGAETQYF.

The chain employs TRBV7-9 and TRBJ2-7, with TRBD1 matching over 7 bases. CDR1 SEHNR and CDR2 FQNEAQ come from the germline V gene (reference sequence). This CDR3 is 13 amino acids long. V was clipped by 4 bases and J by 3 bases; unmatched bases: 3. The CDR3 is CASSSGTVYEQYF. The CDR3 region has the DNA TGTGCCAGCAGCTCCGGGACAGTCTACGAGCAGTACTTC.

V usage is TRBV13 and J usage is TRBJ2-7; TRBD2 aligns across 13 bases. CDR3 length equals 16 residues. V lost 5 bases, J lost 1 base, and 5 bases stayed unmatched. Germline assignment: CDR1 PRHDT and CDR2 FYEKMQ (reference sequence). The CDR3 DNA reads as TGTGCCAGCAGCCTGGGACTAGCGGGGAGGTCCTACGAGCAGTACTTC. Translation gives CASSLGLAGRSYEQYF.

This clone was counted only a few times. The DNA for the CDR3 is TGCGCCAGCAGTAAGACTAGCGGGAGCTCCTACGAGCAGTACTTC. Translating it yields CASSKTSGSSYEQYF. The chain combines TRBV10-1 with TRBJ2-7, with 12 bases that match TRBD2. V trimming: 5 bases; J trimming: 0 bases; junction bases outside the gene matches: 2. This CDR3 has 15 amino acids. Germline V gene sequence: CDR1 WNHNN, CDR2 SYGVQD (reference sequence).

The rearrangement links TRBV20-1 to TRBJ2-5; D unresolved. Trimming pared 7 bases from V and 1 base from J, leaving 7 bases between. Germline CDR1 DFQATT, CDR2 SNEGSKA (reference sequence). The CDR3 runs 11 residues. CDR3: CSGGFQETQYF. The CDR3 DNA sequence: TGCAGTGGCGGATTCCAAGAGACCCAGTACTTC.

This sequence joins TRBV12-3 or TRBV12-4 and TRBJ2-7; TRBD2 matches at 11 bases. There are 13 residues in the CDR3. V was pared by 6 bases and J by 7 bases, with 5 bases of the junction left unmatched. CDR3 region: CASSISGGGEQYF. CDR3 bases: TGTGCCAGCAGCATTAGCGGGGGGGGAGAGCAGTACTTC.

This sequence joins TRBV6-9 and TRBJ2-7; 9 bases map to TRBD1. Trimming at V came to 2 bases and at J to 5 bases, leaving 7 bases not matched to a gene. Germline V gene lookup returns CDR1 MNHGY and CDR2 SVAAGI. This CDR3 comprises 15 residues. CDR3 nucleotide sequence: TGTGCCAGCAGTTATCCTGACAGGGGGTCCCACGAGCAGTACTTC. Its protein product is CASSYPDRGSHEQYF.

This chain connects TRBV27 to TRBJ2-7; the match to TRBD1 covers 10 bases. The CDR3 length is 14 residues. The junction had 6 bases not matched to a gene; V was cut back by 6 bases and J by 4 bases. The V gene's germline CDR1 is MNHEY and CDR2 SMNVEV (reference sequence). The CDR3 DNA sequence: TGTGCCAGCAGCCCCGGGACAGGGGTATACGAGCAGTACTTC. Its translation: CASSPGTGVYEQYF.

This chain uses TRBV5-6 with TRBJ1-6; 8 positions match TRBD1. Germline V gene data show CDR1 as SGHDT and CDR2 as YYEEEE. Trimming cost V 0 bases and J 8 bases; bases outside gene matches: 7. The length of the CDR3 is 16 residues. The CDR3 reads CASSLARGLSYSPLHF. Here the CDR3 DNA reads TGTGCCAGCAGCTTGGCCAGGGGGCTGAGTTATTCACCCCTCCACTTT.

CDR3 DNA: TGTGCCAGCAGTTTGTCAGCGGACTATGGCTACACCTTC. Translation: CASSLSADYGYTF. V and J are TRBV5-5 and TRBJ1-2, with D unresolved. Trimming cost V 5 bases and J 3 bases, with 11 bases left between them. The CDR3 totals 13 residues. The germline CDR1 and CDR2 sequences are SGHKS and YYEKEE (reference sequence).

This chain joins TRBV24-1 and TRBJ2-7; possibly TRBD1 for D (5 bases). Trimming pared 4 bases from V and 7 bases from J, leaving 13 bases between. This CDR3 has 13 residues. Germline CDR1 KGHDR, CDR2 SFDVKD. The CDR3 reads CATSEPDSREQYF. CDR3 DNA sequence: TGTGCCACCAGTGAACCCGACAGTCGGGAGCAGTACTTC.

The V call is TRBV5-1, the J call TRBJ1-1; D unclear. Germline CDR1 is SGHRS and CDR2 is YFSETQ. V lost 2 bases, J lost 1 base, and 6 bases lay in between. This CDR3 comprises 13 residues. The CDR3 coding sequence is TGCGCCAGCAGCTTCACAACGAACACTGAAGCTTTCTTT. As protein: CASSFTTNTEAFF.

This clone appeared a few times. This rearrangement joins TRBV2 to TRBJ2-5; TRBD1 might be the D (5 bases). The CDR3 has 13 residues. In germline, CDR1 is SNHLY, CDR2 FYNNEI. V was trimmed by 4 bases and J by 5 bases, leaving 11 bases between them. CDR3 nucleotide sequence: TGTGCCAGCAGTGGGGGCAGGCCGGAGACCCAGTACTTC. Protein sequence: CASSGGRPETQYF.

This chain uses TRBV28 with TRBJ2-3, with TRBD2 as a possible D gene (6 bases). This CDR3 has 15 residues. CDR1 is MDHEN, CDR2 SYDVKM, per germline. Trimming stripped 4 bases from V and 0 bases from J, with 11 bases between. The CDR3 reads CASSYLAPSTDTQYF. CDR3 nucleotide sequence: TGTGCCAGCAGTTACCTAGCGCCCAGCACAGATACGCAGTATTTT.

On this clone: An end of the junction differs from the germline gene, which may be a read error. This chain connects TRBV30 to TRBJ1-6; 8 bases align to TRBD1. Germline-derived CDR1 and CDR2 are GTSNPN and SVGIG (reference sequence). The CDR3 is 14 residues long. CDR3 in amino acids: CAWRRTGSNSPLHF. CDR3 bases: TGTGCGTGGAGGAGGACAGGGTCTAATTCACCCCTCCACTTT.